This T cell receptor (beta chain) originates from a study of Ad26.COV2.S vaccination and SARS-CoV-2 variants. Overall study: Recipients of Ad26.COV2.S got it intramuscularly, once or twice 56 days apart. Study conclusions and caveats: Post-vaccination spike-specific CD8+ and CD4+ T cell responses reportedly had substantial breadth.

With regard to this clone: Its antigen is unknown.

This sample's treatment: around 19 received Ad26.COV2.S at low or high dose, single or two shots; several received placebo; per-sample allocation not given. Sampling occurred on day 63 after the first vaccine or placebo injection. Profiled with immunoSEQ multiplex PCR; TCRdb holds only in-frame clones, not every one. This table has over 200,000 clones, 88% appearing once. The CDR3 loop spans 15 amino acids. In germline, CDR1 is KGHDR, CDR2 SFDVKD. V gave up 3 bases and J gave up 1 base, with 10 bases separating them. Sequenced material: peripheral blood, taken in a trial of Ad26.COV2.S vaccine versus placebo. This clonotype was sampled from a person aged 18-65 years who received the Ad26.COV2.S COVID-19 vaccine or a placebo. The V gene is TRBV24-1, the J gene TRBJ2-3; D is unclear. CDR3 bases: TGTGCCACCAGTGATGTCGGAAGGGGCACAGATACGCAGTATTTT. Encoded protein: CATSDVGRGTDTQYF.